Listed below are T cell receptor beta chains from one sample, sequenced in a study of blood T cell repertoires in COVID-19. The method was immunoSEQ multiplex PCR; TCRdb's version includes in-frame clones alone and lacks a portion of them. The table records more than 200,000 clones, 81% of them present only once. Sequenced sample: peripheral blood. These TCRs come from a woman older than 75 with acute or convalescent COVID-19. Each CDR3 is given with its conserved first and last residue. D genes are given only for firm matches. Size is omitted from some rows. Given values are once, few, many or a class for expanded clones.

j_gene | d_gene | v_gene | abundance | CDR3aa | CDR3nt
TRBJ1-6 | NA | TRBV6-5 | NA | CASSITGIYNSPLHF | TGTGCCAGCAGCATCACAGGGATTTATAATTCACCCCTCCACTTT
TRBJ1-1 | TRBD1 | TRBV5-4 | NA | CASSRDRNTEAFF | TGTGCCAGCAGCCGGGACAGAAACACTGAAGCTTTCTTT
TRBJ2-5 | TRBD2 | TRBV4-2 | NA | CASSQEEYGGAGARLGETQYF | TGTGCCAGCAGCCAAGAGGAGTACGGGGGAGCGGGGGCTCGGCTTGGTGAGACCCAGTACTTC
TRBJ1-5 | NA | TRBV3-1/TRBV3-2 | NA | CASSQVGSQPQHF | TGTGCCAGCAGCCAAGTCGGGAGTCAGCCCCAGCATTTT
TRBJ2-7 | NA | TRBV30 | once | CAWRGLQGLYEQYF | TGTGCCTGGAGGGGACTCCAAGGACTCTACGAGCAGTACTTC
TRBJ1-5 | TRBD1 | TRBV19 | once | CASRSGQGANQPQHF | TGTGCCAGTAGGTCGGGACAGGGGGCAAATCAGCCCCAGCATTTT
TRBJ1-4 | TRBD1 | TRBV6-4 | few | CASSLNRGATNEKLFF | TGTGCCAGCAGTCTAAACAGGGGGGCGACTAATGAAAAACTGTTTTTT
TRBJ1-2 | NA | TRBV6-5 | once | CASRTSGTWYGYTF | TGTGCCAGCAGAACCTCCGGGACATGGTATGGCTACACCTTC
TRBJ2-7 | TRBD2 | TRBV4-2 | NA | CASSQETSGGPASEQYF | TGTGCCAGCAGCCAAGAAACTAGCGGGGGGCCCGCATCCGAGCAGTACTTC
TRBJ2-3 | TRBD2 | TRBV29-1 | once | CSVGLAEDTQYF | TGCAGCGTTGGACTAGCGGAAGATACGCAGTATTTT
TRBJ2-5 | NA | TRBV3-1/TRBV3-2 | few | CASSQSGAGAMLRAQYF | TGTGCCAGCAGCCAGTCCGGGGCGGGGGCGATGCTCAGGGCCCAGTACTTC
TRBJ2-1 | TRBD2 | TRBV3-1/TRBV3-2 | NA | CASSHGSGGAGFF | TGTGCCAGCAGCCACGGTAGCGGGGGGGCCGGGTTCTTC
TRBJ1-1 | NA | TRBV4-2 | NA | CASSQARDRGTEAFF | TGTGCCAGCAGCCAAGCCCGTGATAGGGGAACTGAAGCTTTCTTT
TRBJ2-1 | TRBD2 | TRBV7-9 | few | CASSPTSGRYNEQFF | TGTGCCAGCAGCCCGACTAGCGGAAGATACAATGAGCAGTTCTTC
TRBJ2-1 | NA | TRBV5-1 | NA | CASSIGQRTYNEQFF | TGCGCCAGCAGCATAGGACAAAGAACCTACAATGAGCAGTTCTTC
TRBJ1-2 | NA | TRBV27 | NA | CASSPGSQTYGYTF | TGTGCCAGCAGTCCCGGGAGTCAGACCTATGGCTACACCTTC
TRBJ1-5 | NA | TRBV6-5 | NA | CASSYGGQPQHF | TGTGCCAGCAGTTACGGGGGGCAGCCCCAGCATTTT
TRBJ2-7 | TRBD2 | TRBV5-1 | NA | CASSPMGLASSYEQYF | TGCGCCAGCAGCCCCATGGGACTAGCGTCCTCCTACGAGCAGTACTTC
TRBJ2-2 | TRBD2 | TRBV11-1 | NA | CASSLGDYPPGELFF | TGTGCCAGCAGCTTAGGGGACTACCCCCCCGGGGAGCTGTTTTTT
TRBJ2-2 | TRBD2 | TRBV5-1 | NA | CASSPRLAGNTGELFF | TGCGCCAGCAGCCCCCGTCTAGCGGGGAACACCGGGGAGCTGTTTTTT
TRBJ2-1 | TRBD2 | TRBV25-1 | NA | CASSEYRRGGGNNEQFF | TGTGCCAGCAGTGAATATCGGCGGGGGGGCGGGAATAATGAGCAGTTCTTC
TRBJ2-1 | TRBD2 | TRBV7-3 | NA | CASSSLGLARQFF | TGTGCCAGCAGCTCCTTAGGACTAGCTAGGCAGTTCTTC
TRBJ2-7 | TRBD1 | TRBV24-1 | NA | CATLRGQNF | TGTGCCACCCTACGGGGACAGAACTTC
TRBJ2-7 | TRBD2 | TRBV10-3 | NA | CAIRSDTSGGAGEQYF | TGTGCCATCAGGAGCGACACTAGCGGGGGGGCCGGCGAGCAGTACTTC
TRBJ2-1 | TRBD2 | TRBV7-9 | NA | CASSLASGDAYNEQFF | TGTGCCAGCAGCTTAGCTAGCGGGGATGCCTACAATGAGCAGTTCTTC
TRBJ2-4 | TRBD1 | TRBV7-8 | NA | CASSFIGQGNIQYF | TGTGCCAGCAGCTTTATCGGACAGGGGAACATTCAGTACTTC
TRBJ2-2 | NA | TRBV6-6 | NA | CASSNEQGYTGELFF | TGTGCCAGCAGTAACGAACAGGGATACACCGGGGAGCTGTTTTTT
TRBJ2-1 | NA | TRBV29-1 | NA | CSVDKGLPYNEQFF | TGCAGCGTTGATAAGGGACTCCCCTACAATGAGCAGTTCTTC
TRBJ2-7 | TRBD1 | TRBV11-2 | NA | CASSAGDRAYEQYF | TGTGCCAGCAGCGCGGGGGACAGGGCCTACGAGCAGTACTTC
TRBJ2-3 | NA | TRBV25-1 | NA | CATSFQGGDTQYF | TGTGCCACTTCATTCCAGGGTGGGGATACGCAGTATTTT
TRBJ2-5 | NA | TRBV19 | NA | CASSIGPQETQYF | TGTGCCAGTAGTATCGGTCCCCAAGAGACCCAGTACTTC
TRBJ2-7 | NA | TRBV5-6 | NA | CASSPEGWDENSYEQYF | TGTGCCAGCAGCCCGGAGGGATGGGACGAAAACTCCTACGAGCAGTACTTC
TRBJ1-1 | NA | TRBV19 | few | CASSIGGTLNTEAFF | TGTGCCAGTAGTATAGGGGGCACCTTGAACACTGAAGCTTTCTTT
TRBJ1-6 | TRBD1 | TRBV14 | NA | CASSLRQGAYNSPLHF | TGTGCCAGCAGCCTAAGACAGGGGGCCTATAATTCACCCCTCCACTTT
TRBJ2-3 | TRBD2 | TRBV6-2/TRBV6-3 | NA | CASSYRAVAGITDTQYF | TGTGCCAGCAGTTACCGGGCCGTAGCGGGAATCACAGATACGCAGTATTTT
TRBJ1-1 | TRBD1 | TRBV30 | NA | CAWGGTAYTEAFF | TGTGCCTGGGGGGGGACAGCCTACACTGAAGCTTTCTTT
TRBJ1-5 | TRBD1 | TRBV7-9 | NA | CASSSTGYTNQPQHF | TGTGCCAGCAGCTCGACAGGGTATACCAATCAGCCCCAGCATTTT
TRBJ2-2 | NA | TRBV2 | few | CASGTGTNTGELFF | TGTGCCTCCGGAACAGGGACGAACACCGGGGAGCTGTTTTTT
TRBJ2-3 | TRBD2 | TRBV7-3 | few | CASSPTSGSLTDTQYF | TGTGCCAGCAGCCCGACTAGCGGGAGCCTCACAGATACGCAGTATTTT
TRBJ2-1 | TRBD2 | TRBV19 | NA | CASSKTSGRYNEQFF | TGTGCCAGTAGTAAGACTAGCGGGAGGTACAATGAGCAGTTCTTC
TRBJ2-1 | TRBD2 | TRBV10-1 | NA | CASSEWTSGAYNEQFF | TGCGCCAGCAGTGAGTGGACTAGCGGGGCTTACAATGAGCAGTTCTTC
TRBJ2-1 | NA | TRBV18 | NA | CASSPPVSPNNEQFF | TGTGCCAGCTCACCACCGGTGTCACCTAACAATGAGCAGTTCTTC
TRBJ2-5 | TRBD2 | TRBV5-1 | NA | CASSNLGQGGTSGMKETQYF | TGCGCCAGCAGCAACTTGGGACAGGGGGGGACTAGCGGGATGAAAGAGACCCAGTACTTC
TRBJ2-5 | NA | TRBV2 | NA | CASSPRDTSETQYF | TGTGCCAGCAGCCCCCGGGACACATCAGAGACCCAGTACTTC
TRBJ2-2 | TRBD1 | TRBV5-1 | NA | CASSPQGPRTGELFF | TGCGCCAGCAGCCCACAGGGGCCGAGGACCGGGGAGCTGTTTTTT
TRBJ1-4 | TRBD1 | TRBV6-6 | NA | CASTGQGYEKLFF | TGTGCCAGCACGGGACAGGGATATGAAAAACTGTTTTTT
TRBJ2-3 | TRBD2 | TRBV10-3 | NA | CAISGAGPGLTDTQYF | TGTGCCATCAGTGGAGCGGGGCCCGGTTTAACAGATACGCAGTATTTT
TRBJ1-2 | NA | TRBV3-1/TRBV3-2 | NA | CASSQESHYGYTF | TGTGCCAGCAGCCAAGAAAGTCACTACGGCTACACCTTC
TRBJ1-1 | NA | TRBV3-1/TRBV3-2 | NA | CASGRTWMNTEAFF | TGTGCCAGCGGGCGTACGTGGATGAACACTGAAGCTTTCTTT
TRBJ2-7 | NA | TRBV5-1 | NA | CASSLQDEQYF | TGCGCCAGCAGCTTGCAGGACGAGCAGTACTTC
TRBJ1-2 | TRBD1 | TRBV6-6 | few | CASSRGTGLYGYTF | TGTGCCAGCAGTAGGGGGACAGGACTCTATGGCTACACCTTC
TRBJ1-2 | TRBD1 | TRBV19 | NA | CASSIESGGGSYTF | TGTGCCAGTAGTATTGAGTCAGGGGGCGGGAGCTACACCTTC
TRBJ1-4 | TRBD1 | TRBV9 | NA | CASSTRTGEDEKLFF | TGTGCCAGCAGCACCCGGACAGGGGAGGATGAAAAACTGTTTTTT
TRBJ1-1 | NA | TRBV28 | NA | CASVLNTEAFF | TGTGCCAGCGTCTTGAACACTGAAGCTTTCTTT
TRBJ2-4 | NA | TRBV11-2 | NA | CASSLGAKNIQYF | TGTGCCAGCAGCCTCGGGGCCAAAAACATTCAGTACTTC
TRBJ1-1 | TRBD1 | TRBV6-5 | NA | CASSRQGVDTEAFF | TGTGCCAGCAGTCGACAGGGAGTCGATACTGAAGCTTTCTTT
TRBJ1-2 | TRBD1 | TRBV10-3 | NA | CATIPPTGGPEGYTF | TGTGCCACCATACCACCGACAGGGGGCCCGGAGGGCTACACCTTC
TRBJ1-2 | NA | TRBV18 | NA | CASSPLDRPLIGGYTF | TGTGCCAGCTCACCCCTAGACAGGCCGCTCATAGGAGGCTACACCTTC
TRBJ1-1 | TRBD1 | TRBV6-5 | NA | CASSGRDRGAFF | TGTGCCAGCAGCGGAAGGGACAGGGGAGCTTTCTTT
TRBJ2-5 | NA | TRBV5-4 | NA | CASSFQQGLLETQYF | TGTGCCAGCAGCTTTCAACAGGGTTTGTTGGAGACCCAGTACTTC